These 14 T cell receptor beta chains were all obtained from the same sample, sequenced in a study of Ad26.COV2.S vaccination and SARS-CoV-2 variants. Treatment given: around 19 received Ad26.COV2.S at low or high dose, single or two shots; five or six received placebo; per-sample allocation not given. The samples date from day 63 after the first vaccine or placebo injection. Here immunoSEQ multiplex PCR was the method, and the copy in TCRdb shows in-frame clones only, minus some. The sample has over 400,000 clones, 89% seen once; the top ten hold about 2.5%. Sample: peripheral blood, taken in a trial of Ad26.COV2.S vaccine versus placebo. These receptors were taken from a person between 18 and 65 years old who received the Ad26.COV2.S COVID-19 vaccine or a placebo.

The chain combines TRBV5-3 with TRBJ2-5; 8 nucleotides agree with TRBD2. TRBV5-3 has ORF status, its function being uncertain. The CDR3 covers 15 residues. V lost 4 bases to trimming and J lost 1 base; unmatched junction nucleotides: 6. The CDR3 protein is CARSTAGGSQETQYF. DNA for the CDR3: TGTGCCAGAAGCACTGCGGGGGGATCCCAAGAGACCCAGTACTTC.

The chain employs TRBV5-8 and TRBJ1-2, with a possible D match to TRBD1 (6 bases). From germline, CDR1 is SGHTS and CDR2 YDEGEE. This CDR3 spans 15 amino acids. V lost 1 base to trimming and J lost 1 base, with 11 bases between them. The CDR3 region is CASSLSPGDNYGYTF. CDR3 in DNA: TGTGCCAGCAGCTTGAGTCCAGGGGATAACTATGGCTACACCTTC.

DNA for the CDR3: TGTGCCAGCAGCTTAGGGGTTCAGGGTGGTCTTAGGGATCAGCCCCAGCATTTT. This translates into CASSLGVQGGLRDQPQHF. This rearrangement joins TRBV7-9 to TRBJ1-5, with a tentative D call TRBD1 (5 bases). Germline CDR1 is SEHNR and CDR2 is FQNEAQ (reference sequence). The CDR3 extends over 18 amino acids. V lost 1 base to trimming and J lost 5 bases, with 21 bases between them.

V usage is TRBV28 and J usage is TRBJ1-5; D ambiguous. Germline CDR1 is MDHEN and CDR2 is SYDVKM. This CDR3 is 13 amino acids long. Trimming removed 2 bases at V and 6 bases at J, with 8 bases between. The CDR3: CASSLIRLQPQHF. CDR3 coding DNA: TGTGCCAGCAGTTTAATACGACTTCAGCCCCAGCATTTT.

The rearrangement links TRBV11-1 to TRBJ2-7; the D call may be TRBD1 or TRBD2 (5 bases each). The germline V and J ends were trimmed by 1 base and 5 bases, with 12 bases remaining between them. There are 14 residues in the CDR3. Germline loops: CDR1 SGHAT, CDR2 FQDESV (reference sequence). CDR3 residues: CASSLDGAGNEQYF. DNA for the CDR3: TGTGCCAGCAGCTTAGACGGGGCAGGGAACGAGCAGTACTTC.

As concerns this clone: The identical CDR3 is also encoded by other nucleotide sequences in the sample. The rearrangement joins TRBV4-3 to TRBJ1-2; unclear D gene. The CDR3 runs to 12 residues. V dropped 1 base and J dropped 7 bases, with 7 bases sitting between them. The germline CDR1 and CDR2 sequences are LGHNA and YSLEER. The CDR3 bases are TGCGCCAGCAGCCAAGGGGAGGGTGGCTACACCTTC. Protein product: CASSQGEGGYTF.

V gene TRBV3-1 (or the pseudogene TRBV3-2) combines with J gene TRBJ2-5; 11 nucleotides line up with TRBD2. This CDR3 comprises 17 residues. Trimming removed 6 bases from V and 2 bases from J; junction bases left unmatched: 11. From germline, CDR1 is LGHDT and CDR2 YNNKEL (reference sequence). The CDR3 sequence is CASRSLAGGLIQETQYF. Written as DNA, the CDR3 is TGTGCCAGCAGGTCCCTAGCGGGGGGACTCATTCAAGAGACCCAGTACTTC.

The table lists this clone with a few counts. CDR3 nucleotides: TGTGCCAGCTGTTCCGGGGGGATCAATCAGCCCCAGCATTTT. Its translation: CASCSGGINQPQHF. The chain recombines TRBV2 with TRBJ1-5; D is perhaps TRBD1 (5 bases). V lost 8 bases, J lost 3 bases, and 14 bases lay in between. CDR1 is SNHLY and CDR2 is FYNNEI in the germline V gene. The CDR3 is made up of 14 amino acids.

The rearrangement uses TRBV30 and TRBJ1-4, with D hard to call. CDR3 length: 13 residues. The V and J ends lost 2 bases and 5 bases respectively, with 9 bases between them. CDR1 is GTSNPN and CDR2 is SVGIG in the germline V gene (reference sequence). CDR3 bases: TGTGCCTGGAGTTTGCCGGGGAATGAAAAACTGTTTTTT. It specifies CAWSLPGNEKLFF.

This chain joins TRBV6-5 and TRBJ2-7, with 10 bases identical to TRBD1. The germline V gene encodes CDR1 MNHEY and CDR2 SVGAGI. CDR3 size: 15 residues. V shed 5 bases, J shed 9 bases, and the junction held 13 bases outside the gene matches. CDR3 nucleotide sequence: TGTGCCAGCAGTCCTGTGGGACAGGGGCTTACGTCGCAGTACTTC. Its translation is CASSPVGQGLTSQYF.

The CDR3 coding sequence is TGTGCCAGCAGCCGACGCACAGGGTCACGGAGGGAGGTTTACTATGGCTACACCTTC. Translated, it gives CASSRRTGSRREVYYGYTF. V and J are TRBV4-2 and TRBJ1-2, with a weak D call TRBD1 (6 bases). This CDR3 comprises 19 residues. Trimming took off 4 bases at V and 3 bases at J, with 27 bases between the two ends. Germline CDR1 LGHNA, CDR2 YNFKEQ.

This chain joins TRBV5-6 and TRBJ1-1, with D hard to call. V was trimmed by 3 bases and J by 2 bases, leaving 17 bases between them. Germline CDR1 is SGHDT and CDR2 is YYEEEE. This CDR3 is built from 16 residues. This chain's CDR3 is CASSSLGATLNTEAFF. CDR3 nucleotides: TGTGCCAGCAGCTCACTAGGAGCCACATTAAACACTGAAGCTTTCTTT.

The genes are TRBV12-3 or TRBV12-4 and TRBJ2-2; D gene unclear. The V gene lost 4 bases and the J gene lost 3 bases, with 0 bases spanning the gap. This CDR3 is built from 11 residues. The CDR3 loop is CASSYTGELFF. The CDR3 region has the DNA TGTGCCAGCAGTTACACCGGGGAGCTGTTTTTT.

The chain recombines TRBV27 with TRBJ1-1; 12 bases fit TRBD1. V lost 4 bases to trimming and J lost 5 bases; unmatched junction nucleotides: 8. Germline V gene sequence: CDR1 MNHEY, CDR2 SMNVEV (reference sequence). CDR3 length equals 16 residues. The CDR3 DNA follows: TGTGCCAGCAGTTGGGGACAGGGGGCGGGTAAGACTGAAGCTTTCTTT. Its translation is CASSWGQGAGKTEAFF.